This paragraph reports one T cell receptor (beta chain). This sample stems from a study of Ad26.COV2.S vaccination and SARS-CoV-2 variants. Study in general: Each vaccinee took Ad26.COV2.S intramuscularly, once or twice 56 days apart.

Treatment of the sample: around 19 received Ad26.COV2.S at low or high dose, single or two shots; about five received placebo; per-sample allocation not given. After the first vaccine or placebo injection, samples were drawn on day 63. Some clones are missing from TCRdb's copy, which holds only in-frame ones; the method was immunoSEQ multiplex PCR. The sample includes about 480,000 clones, around nine tenths of them seen just once. Trimming stripped 1 base from V and 8 bases from J, with 14 bases between. Germline V gene data show CDR1 as LNHDA and CDR2 as SQIVND (reference sequence). CDR3 size: 14 residues.

The input for sequencing was peripheral blood, taken in a trial of Ad26.COV2.S vaccine versus placebo. V gene TRBV19 combines with J gene TRBJ1-2, with D hard to call. The TCR sequence derives from a person aged 18 to 65 who received the Ad26.COV2.S COVID-19 vaccine or a placebo. CDR3 loop: CASSIGPGEGGYTF. Here the CDR3 DNA reads TGTGCCAGTAGTATAGGGCCGGGAGAAGGAGGCTACACCTTC.